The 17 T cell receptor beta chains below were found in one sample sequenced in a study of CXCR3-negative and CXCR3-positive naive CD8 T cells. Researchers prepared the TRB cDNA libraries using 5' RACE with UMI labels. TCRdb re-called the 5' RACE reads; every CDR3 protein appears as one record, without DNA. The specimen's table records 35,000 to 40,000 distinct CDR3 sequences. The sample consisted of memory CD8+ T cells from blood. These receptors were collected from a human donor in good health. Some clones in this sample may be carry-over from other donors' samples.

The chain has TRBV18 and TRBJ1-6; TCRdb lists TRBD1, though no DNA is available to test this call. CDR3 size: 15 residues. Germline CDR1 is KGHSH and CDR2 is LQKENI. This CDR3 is CASSPDREINSPLHF.

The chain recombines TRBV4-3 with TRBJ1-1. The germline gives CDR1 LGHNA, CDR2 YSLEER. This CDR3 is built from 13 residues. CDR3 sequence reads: CASSQDLNTEAFF.

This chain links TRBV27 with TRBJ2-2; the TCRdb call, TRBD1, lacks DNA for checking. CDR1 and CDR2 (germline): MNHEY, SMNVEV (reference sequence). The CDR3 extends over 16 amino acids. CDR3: CASSSLPPGGPGELFF.

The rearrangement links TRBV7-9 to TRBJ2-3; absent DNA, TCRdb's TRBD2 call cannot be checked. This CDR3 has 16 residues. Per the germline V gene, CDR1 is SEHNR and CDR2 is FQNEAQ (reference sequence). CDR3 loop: CASSSLALATTDTQYF. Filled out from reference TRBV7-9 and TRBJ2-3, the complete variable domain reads DTGVSQNPRHKITKRGQNVTFRCDPISEHNRLYWYRQTLGQGPEFLTYFQNEAQLEKSRLLSDRFSAERPKGSFSTLEIQRTEQGDSAMYLCASSSLALATTDTQYFGPGTRLTVL.

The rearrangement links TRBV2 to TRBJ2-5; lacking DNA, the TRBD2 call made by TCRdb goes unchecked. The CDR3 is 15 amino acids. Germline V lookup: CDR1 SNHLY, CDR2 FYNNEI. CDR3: CASHGTSVLQETQYF.

This CDR3 is CASRVRDIQETQYF. The J gene is TRBJ2-5, the V gene TRBV6-7; TCRdb indicates TRBD1, and absent DNA this call remains unverified. Being an ORF, TRBV6-7 has a function that is uncertain. The CDR3 is 14 amino acids.

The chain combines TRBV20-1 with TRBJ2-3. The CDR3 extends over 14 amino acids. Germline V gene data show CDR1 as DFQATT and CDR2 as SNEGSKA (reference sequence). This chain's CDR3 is CSAFSRTRTDTQYF.

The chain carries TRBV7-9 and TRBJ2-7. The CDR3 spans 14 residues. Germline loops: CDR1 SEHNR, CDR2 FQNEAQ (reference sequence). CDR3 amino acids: CASELNDNAYEQYF.

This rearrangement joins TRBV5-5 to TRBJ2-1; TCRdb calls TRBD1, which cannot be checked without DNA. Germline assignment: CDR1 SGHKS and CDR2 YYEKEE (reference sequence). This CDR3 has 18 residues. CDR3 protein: CASSFTRVDTFSYNEQFF.

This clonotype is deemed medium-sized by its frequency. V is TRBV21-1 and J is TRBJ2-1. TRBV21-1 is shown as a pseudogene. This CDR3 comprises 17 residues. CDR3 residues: CASSKGRDRGTYNEQFF.

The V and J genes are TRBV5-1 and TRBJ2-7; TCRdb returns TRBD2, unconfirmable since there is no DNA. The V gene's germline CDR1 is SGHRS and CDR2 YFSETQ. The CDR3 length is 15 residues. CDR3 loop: CASSSDSGVSYEQYF.

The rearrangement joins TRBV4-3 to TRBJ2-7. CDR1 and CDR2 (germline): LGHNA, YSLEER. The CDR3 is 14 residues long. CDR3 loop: CASSQDSQVGEQYF.

CDR3 amino acids: CSVEDQGAVTGELFF. The gene calls are TRBV29-1 and TRBJ2-2; there is no DNA to check the TCRdb D call of TRBD1. The CDR3 spans 15 residues. The germline gives CDR1 SQVTM, CDR2 ANQGSEA.

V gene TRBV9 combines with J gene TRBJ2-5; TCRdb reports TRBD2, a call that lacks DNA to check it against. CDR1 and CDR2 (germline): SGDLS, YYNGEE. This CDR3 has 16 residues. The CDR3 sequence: CASSVIAAGGQETQYF.

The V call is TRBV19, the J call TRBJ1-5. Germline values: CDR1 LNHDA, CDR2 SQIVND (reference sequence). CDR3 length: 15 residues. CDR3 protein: CATDGNGLTDQPQHF.

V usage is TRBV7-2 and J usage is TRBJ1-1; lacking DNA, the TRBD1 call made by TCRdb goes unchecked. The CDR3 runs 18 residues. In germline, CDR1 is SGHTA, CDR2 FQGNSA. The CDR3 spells CASSLYAVGTGGGVEAFF.

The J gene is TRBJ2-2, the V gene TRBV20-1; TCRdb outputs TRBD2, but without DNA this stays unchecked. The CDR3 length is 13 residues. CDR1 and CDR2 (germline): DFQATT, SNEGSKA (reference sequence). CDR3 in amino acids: CSPGLANTGELFF.